One and the same sample provided the 4 T cell receptor beta chains below, sequenced in a study of T cell clonotyping in hematopoietic cell transplantation. Sequencing used immunoSEQ multiplex PCR; TCRdb keeps in-frame clones, though not all of them. The sample has about 16,000 clones, roughly nine tenths seen once. The sequenced sample consisted of peripheral blood mononuclear cells. The receptors derive from a man in his fifties in good health. Some clones in this sample may be carry-over from other donors' samples.

The V and J genes are TRBV14 and TRBJ1-6; possible D gene TRBD1, 6 bases. V lost 4 bases and J lost 4, with 11 bases in between. The CDR3 extends over 15 amino acids. From germline, CDR1 is SGHDN and CDR2 FVKESK. The CDR3 loop reads CASSRTDRYNSPLHF. The CDR3 DNA sequence: TGTGCCAGCAGCCGAACCGACAGGTATAATTCACCCCTCCACTTT.

The chain recombines TRBV6-6 with TRBJ2-4; D perhaps matches TRBD1 (8 bases). CDR1 and CDR2 (germline): MNHNY, SVGAGI (reference sequence). The CDR3 contains 15 residues. Trimming stripped 9 bases from V and 2 bases from J, with 17 bases between. The CDR3 DNA reads as TGTGCCAGGAGACAGGGGAGGGGGACCAAAAACATTCAGTACTTC. Encoded protein: CARRQGRGTKNIQYF.

The chain recombines TRBV28 with TRBJ1-6; D perhaps matches TRBD1 (5 bases). Per the germline V gene, CDR1 is MDHEN and CDR2 is SYDVKM. The CDR3 consists of 16 residues. The ends were cut back, 2 bases at V and 7 bases at J, with 15 bases in the middle. CDR3 protein: CASSLRSGLGNSPLHF. CDR3 nucleotides: TGTGCCAGCAGTTTAAGGTCAGGGTTGGGGAATTCACCCCTCCACTTT.

CDR3 residues: CASRTGGKDTQYF. The CDR3 bases are TGCGCCAGCAGGACAGGGGGGAAAGATACGCAGTATTTT. The chain links TRBV5-1 to TRBJ2-3; 9 positions agree with TRBD1. CDR3 size: 13 residues. Looked up from germline, CDR1 is SGHRS and CDR2 is YFSETQ. With 5 bases clipped from V and 5 bases from J, the junction kept 3 bases outside the gene matches.